The T cell receptor (beta chain) under discussion was sequenced for a study of OX40 agonist ivuxolimab in advanced cancers. Study-wide context: Ivuxolimab, an agonistic anti-OX40 (CD134) antibody, was given to patients. The study reported partial responses in three patients: one hepatocellular carcinoma, two cutaneous melanoma.

Sequenced by immunoSEQ multiplex PCR; TCRdb stores in-frame clones only, minus some. The sample has some 44,000 clones, about 90% seen once. There are a few counts of this clone. The material was CD4+ or CD8+ T cells sorted from blood, obtained in a trial of the OX40 agonist ivuxolimab. This receptor was identified in an adult with an advanced solid tumor such as melanoma, head and neck, liver or kidney cancer.

In DNA form, the CDR3 reads TGTGCCAGCAGGTACACTAGCGGTTCCTCCTACGAGCAGTACTTC. Protein: CASRYTSGSSYEQYF. The chain recombines TRBV11-2 with TRBJ2-7; 8 nucleotides agree with TRBD2. CDR1 is SGHAT and CDR2 is FQNNGV in the germline V gene. The J segment lost 0 bases and the V segment lost 6 bases, leaving 7 bases of the junction unmatched. The CDR3 is made up of 15 amino acids.